Below, 21 T cell receptor beta chains from the same sample are listed, as sequenced in a study of blood T cells in healthy people across ages (dated by TCRdb to 2014 to 2015). The protocol used for the library was 5' RACE. Sequencing instrument: Illumina HiSeq 2500. A second 7 to 11 cycle PCR used a sample-barcoded 5' primer and a J-beta primer mix. TCRdb handled the public reads itself, with Q25 trimming in fastp and clone calling in MiXCR, and kept productive beta chains. Each CDR3 protein gets just one entry, which takes the most common genes and DNA from the rows behind it. A total of 850,000 or so distinct CDR3 sequences appear in this sample, around 28% of them only once. Of the sample, approximately 15% falls within the top ten clones. The material sequenced was blood. The receptors were gathered from an elderly woman in good health.

This clonotype has a count of ten or more. The chain employs TRBV5-1 and TRBJ2-1, with TRBD1 identical over 7 bases. After removal of 0 bases from V and 6 bases from J, the junction contained 6 bases not matched to a gene. The CDR3 has 15 residues. In germline, CDR1 is SGHRS, CDR2 YFSETQ. CDR3 loop: CASSLGQGISNEQFF. CDR3 nucleotides: TGCGCCAGCAGCTTGGGACAGGGAATTTCCAATGAGCAGTTCTTC.

There are a few counts of this clonotype. The CDR3 loop reads CASSRQGISGYTF. In nucleotides, the CDR3 is TGTGCCAGCAGTCGACAGGGAATTAGTGGCTACACCTTC. The chain links TRBV28 to TRBJ1-2; 7 bases map to TRBD1. The CDR3 is made up of 13 amino acids. CDR1 and CDR2 from the germline V gene are MDHEN and SYDVKM. V shed 5 bases and J 7 bases; nucleotides not matched to a gene: 7.

CDR3 sequence (DNA): TGTGCCAGCAGCTTAGCGGGTACCAGGGTCTATGGCTACACCTTC. This sequence encodes CASSLAGTRVYGYTF. This chain joins TRBV7-9 and TRBJ1-2; TRBD1 is a possible D gene (5 bases). The CDR3 is 15 residues long. Between the trimmed V and J ends, which lost 0 bases and 4 bases, there was a span of 12 bases. Germline lookup yields CDR1 SEHNR and CDR2 FQNEAQ (reference sequence).

This clonotype has more than one count but fewer than ten. The V and J genes are TRBV7-9 and TRBJ2-5; tentative D call: TRBD2 (6 bases). The V end was cut by 1 base, the J end by 5 bases, with 11 bases between. This CDR3 has 14 amino acids. The V gene's germline CDR1 is SEHNR and CDR2 FQNEAQ (reference sequence). The CDR3 here is CASSLGGVSETQYF. The CDR3 coding sequence is TGTGCCAGCAGCTTAGGGGGGGTCAGTGAGACCCAGTACTTC.

To note about this clonotype: A single base separates this from a much larger clone, so it may be a read error. The gene calls are TRBV7-2 and TRBJ1-1, with D possibly matching TRBD1 (5 bases). There are 13 residues in the CDR3. Germline V gene data show CDR1 as SGHTA and CDR2 as FQGNSA. Trimming took 6 bases from V and 4 from J, leaving 12 bases between them. CDR3 in DNA: TGTGCCAGCAGTTGGATAGGGACCACTGAAGCTTTCTTT. It encodes CASSWIGTTEAFF.

This clonotype was seen a single time. The rearrangement joins TRBV27 to TRBJ2-5; no clear D. There are 13 residues in the CDR3. Trimming shortened V by 6 bases and J by 0 bases, and 8 bases separated the two germline ends. Germline CDR1 and CDR2: MNHEY and SMNVEV (reference sequence). The DNA of the CDR3 is TGTGCCAGCAGAAAAGAGTACCAAGAGACCCAGTACTTC. The encoded protein is CASRKEYQETQYF.

This clonotype was seen at least ten times. This chain links TRBV2 with TRBJ2-1, with D uncertain. The germline gives CDR1 SNHLY, CDR2 FYNNEI. The CDR3 length is 14 residues. Trimming stripped 6 bases from V and 0 bases from J, with 9 bases between. The CDR3 nucleotides read TGTGCCAGCAGGCAGGTGATCTCCTACAATGAGCAGTTCTTC. This encodes CASRQVISYNEQFF. Supplemented by reference TRBV2 and TRBJ2-1, the full variable domain reads EPEVTQTPSHQVTQMGQEVILRCVPISNHLYFYWYRQILGQKVEFLVSFYNNEISEKSEIFDDQFSVERPDGSNFTLKIRSTKLEDSAMYFCASRQVISYNEQFFGPGTRLTVL.

This clonotype was seen at least ten times. The chain links TRBV13 to TRBJ1-1; TRBD1 agrees at 9 bases. This CDR3 contains 15 residues. CDR1 PRHDT and CDR2 FYEKMQ come from the germline V gene (reference sequence). With V trimmed by 6 bases and J by 2 bases, 7 bases remained unmatched. The CDR3 protein is CASRSTGGRNTEAFF. CDR3 DNA: TGTGCCAGCAGATCGACAGGGGGGAGAAACACTGAAGCTTTCTTT.

The table lists this clonotype with a few counts. This may come from a read error, since a much larger clone is one base off. This chain uses TRBV5-1 with TRBJ2-1; the D is unclear. The J call may be faulty, since TRBJ2-7 better matches the DNA end. The CDR3 covers 13 residues. Per germline, CDR1 SGHRS and CDR2 YFSETQ. The CDR3 sequence: CASRLGPNNEQYF. Here the CDR3 DNA reads TGCGCCAGCCGGCTTGGGCCAAACAATGAGCAGTACTTC.

This clonotype was recorded at least ten times. V and J are TRBV20-1 and TRBJ2-5; 9 bases align to TRBD2. V lost 0 bases to trimming and J lost 0 bases; unmatched junction nucleotides: 2. CDR1 is DFQATT and CDR2 is SNEGSKA in the germline V gene (reference sequence). This CDR3 contains 15 residues. DNA of the CDR3: TGCAGTGCTAGAGATGTAGCGGGGGACCAAGAGACCCAGTACTTC. Amino acid sequence: CSARDVAGDQETQYF.

This clonotype was detected ten times or more. The V and J genes are TRBV12-3 or TRBV12-4 and TRBJ2-3; D gene ambiguous. The length of the CDR3 is 15 residues. Trimming took off 0 bases at V and 0 bases at J, with 7 bases between the two ends. Written as DNA, the CDR3 is TGTGCCAGCAGTTTAGCGGGGATTAGCACAGATACGCAGTATTTT. As protein: CASSLAGISTDTQYF.

Of note for this clonotype: A much larger clone lies a single base off, so this may be a read error. The chain couples TRBV4-2 to TRBJ1-1; D remains ambiguous. The CDR3 extends over 13 amino acids. From germline, CDR1 is LGHNA and CDR2 YNFKEQ. The CDR3 nucleotides are TGTGCCAGCAGCCAAGATGCTCGGACTGGAGCTTTCTTT. The encoded protein is CASSQDARTGAFF.

This sequence joins TRBV30 and TRBJ1-5; D is perhaps TRBD1 (5 bases). Trimming cost V 3 bases and J 3 bases, with 15 bases left between them. Germline V gene data show CDR1 as GTSNPN and CDR2 as SVGIG (reference sequence). The CDR3 has 15 residues. As DNA, the CDR3 is TGTGCCTGGAGAGCACCGGGACCGCCCAATCAGCCCCAGCATTTT. It is translated as CAWRAPGPPNQPQHF.

This clonotype was counted many times. The chain has TRBV11-2 and TRBJ2-5; the match to TRBD2 covers 7 bases. V shed 5 bases, J shed 1 base, and the junction held 16 bases outside the gene matches. CDR1 is SGHAT and CDR2 is FQNNGV in the germline V gene. This CDR3 has 18 residues. The CDR3: CASSKSRARGVSQETQYF. For the CDR3, the DNA is TGTGCCAGCAGCAAATCCCGGGCCCGGGGGGTCAGCCAAGAGACCCAGTACTTC.

V gene TRBV9 combines with J gene TRBJ1-3; D not certain. The CDR3 spans 16 residues. CDR1 and CDR2 from the germline V gene are SGDLS and YYNGEE. Trimming removed 0 bases at V and 0 bases at J, with 10 bases between. The chain's CDR3 is CASSVGPGSSGNTIYF. CDR3 nucleotides: TGTGCCAGCAGCGTAGGTCCGGGTTCCTCTGGAAACACCATATATTTT. Based on the CDR3 plus reference TRBV9 and TRBJ1-3, the full variable domain is DSGVTQTPKHLITATGQRVTLRCSPRSGDLSVYWYQQSLDQGLQFLIQYYNGEERAKGNILERFSAQQFPDLHSELNLSSLELGDSALYFCASSVGPGSSGNTIYFGEGSWLTVV.

As to this clonotype: The germline gene is not matched at one end of the junction; a read error may be the cause. The V and J genes are TRBV7-9 and TRBJ2-1; 11 nucleotides align to TRBD1. The germline gives CDR1 SEHNR, CDR2 FQNEAQ (reference sequence). This CDR3 comprises 14 residues. The CDR3 coding sequence is TGTGCCAGCAGCTCTTCGACCTCGGACAGGGGGCGAATCTTC. Its translation is CASSSSTSDRGRIF.

The table lists this clonotype with many counts. The CDR3 DNA reads as TGTGCCAGCAGCGGACGGGCCAACTATGGCTACACCTTC. Translated, it gives CASSGRANYGYTF. The chain combines TRBV6-2 or TRBV6-3 with TRBJ1-2; no clear D. Germline-derived CDR1 and CDR2 are MNHEY and SVGEGT. The CDR3 spans 13 residues. V lost 6 bases and J lost 2, with 10 bases in between.

About this clonotype itself: At one boundary the junction diverges from the germline segment, which might be a read error. The chain combines TRBV3-1 with TRBJ2-3, with unresolved D. Looked up from germline, CDR1 is LGHDT and CDR2 is YNNKEL (reference sequence). The CDR3 is made up of 15 amino acids. CDR3 coding DNA: TGTGCCAGCAGCCAAGAATACACTGGCACAAATACGCAGTATTTT. As protein: CASSQEYTGTNTQYF.

Regarding this clonotype: This may stem from a read error, because a much larger clone lies one nucleotide away. The rearrangement uses TRBV6-2 or TRBV6-3 and TRBJ2-7; D is possibly TRBD1 or TRBD2 (5 bases each). The CDR3 contains 13 residues. V lost 7 bases, J lost 3 bases, and 13 bases lay in between. Looked up from germline, CDR1 is MNHEY and CDR2 is SVGEGT. CDR3 nucleotide sequence: TGTGCCAGCACCATTGGGACGCACTACGAGCAGTACGTC. This gives the protein CASTIGTHYEQYV.

This clonotype appeared many times. The chain joins TRBV6-2 or TRBV6-3 to TRBJ2-1; 14 nucleotides match TRBD2. CDR1 and CDR2 (germline): MNHEY, SVGEGT. V trimming: 6 bases; J trimming: 5 bases; junction bases outside the gene matches: 12. The CDR3 is made up of 18 amino acids. The CDR3 DNA reads TGTGCCAGCAGCTCGCCACTAAGACTAGCGGGAGGGGACAATGAGCAGTTCTTC. Its translation: CASSSPLRLAGGDNEQFF.

This clonotype qualifies as large (0.1 to 1%). The rearrangement joins TRBV7-2 to TRBJ2-5; D possibly corresponds to TRBD1 (5 bases). The V end lost 5 bases, the J end lost 5 bases, and 15 bases lay between the germline ends. The CDR3 sequence is 14 residues long. CDR1 and CDR2 from the germline V gene are SGHTA and FQGNSA. CDR3 in amino acids: CASSPPKGYETQYF. CDR3 sequence (DNA): TGTGCCAGCAGCCCGCCTAAGGGGTACGAGACCCAGTACTTC.